A selection of T cell receptor beta chains follows, all from one sample in a study of blood T cell repertoires in COVID-19. Measured with immunoSEQ multiplex PCR; TCRdb has only the in-frame clones, and not every one. The repertoire holds around 230,000 clones, with 80% to 90% as singletons. Material: PBMCs or T cells enriched from blood (not recorded which). These receptors were collected from a middle-aged man who had recovered from COVID-19. Both conserved end residues are part of each CDR3. A D gene is named only where the DNA matches it firmly. Part of the rows lack a size; the others show once, few, many or a class for expanded clones.

d_gene | j_gene | v_gene | abundance | CDR3aa | CDR3nt
TRBD1 | TRBJ1-5 | TRBV6-5 | . | CASSLTDRVQPQHF | TGTGCCAGCAGCCTCACCGACAGGGTTCAGCCCCAGCATTTT
. | TRBJ1-4 | TRBV30 | . | CAWSVYSWDEKLFF | TGTGCCTGGAGTGTATACAGTTGGGATGAAAAACTGTTTTTT
. | TRBJ1-4 | TRBV29-1 | . | CSVFARGGPTNEKLFF | TGCAGCGTTTTCGCGAGGGGGGGCCCAACTAATGAAAAACTGTTTTTT
TRBD2 | TRBJ2-1 | TRBV5-1 | . | CASSFGTSGSYNEQFF | TGCGCCAGCAGCTTTGGTACTAGCGGCTCCTACAATGAGCAGTTCTTC
. | TRBJ1-4 | TRBV15 | few | CATSPQGQVLKGDEKLFF | TGTGCCACCTCCCCTCAGGGGCAGGTTCTCAAGGGGGATGAAAAACTGTTTTTT
. | TRBJ1-4 | TRBV2 | . | CASFRGSQWNEKLFF | TGTGCCAGTTTCAGGGGCAGTCAGTGGAATGAAAAACTGTTTTTT
TRBD1 | TRBJ1-1 | TRBV6-5 | . | CASDDRGPHNTEAFF | TGTGCCAGCGATGACAGGGGTCCCCACAACACTGAAGCTTTCTTT
. | TRBJ1-1 | TRBV12-3/TRBV12-4 | . | CASGRGNTEAFF | TGTGCCAGCGGTAGGGGGAACACTGAAGCTTTCTTT
. | TRBJ1-1 | TRBV2 | . | CASSPGENTEAFF | TGTGCCAGCAGCCCCGGGGAGAACACTGAAGCTTTCTTT
TRBD1 | TRBJ1-5 | TRBV5-1 | . | CASSPGDREYQPQHF | TGCGCCAGCAGCCCAGGGGACAGGGAATATCAGCCCCAGCATTTT